These 15 T cell receptor beta chains were all obtained from the same sample, sequenced in a study of blood T cells in healthy people across ages. With a J-beta primer mix and a sample-barcoded 5' primer, a second PCR ran about 7 to 12 cycles. TCRdb fed the 5' RACE reads into MiXCR, producing one record per CDR3 protein. The sample lists 850,000 or so distinct CDR3 sequences, more than 25% occurring once. Source material: blood. Receptor source: a woman of 80 years or more in good health.

This clonotype was seen a handful of times. Just one base apart from a much larger clone, this may be a read error. This sequence joins TRBV6-1 and TRBJ2-5; TRBD1 might be the D (5 bases). The J call may not be correct, given that the DNA end is closer to TRBJ2-7. Germline V gene data show CDR1 as MNHNS and CDR2 as SASEGT. The CDR3 sequence is 13 residues long. The CDR3 loop reads CTSSEQASGEQYF. The CDR3 region has the DNA TGTACCAGCAGTGAACAGGCTTCTGGCGAGCAGTACTTC.

Concerning this clonotype itself: A much larger clonotype is one base distant, so this may be a read error. This rearrangement joins TRBV20-1 to TRBJ2-7, with D perhaps TRBD1 or TRBD2 (5 bases each). The germline V gene has CDR1 DFQATT and CDR2 SNEGSKA (reference sequence). Trimming cost V 1 base and J 7 bases, with 20 bases left between them. CDR3 length: 15 amino acids. The CDR3 bases are TGCAGTGCTAGAGCCTCCGGGACGGGTGGTAATGAGCAGTACTTC. Its translation: CSARASGTGGNEQYF.

This clonotype was counted ten times or more. The chain combines TRBV18 with TRBJ2-1; possibly TRBD2 for D (5 bases). CDR3 size: 13 residues. Between the trimmed V and J ends, which lost 2 bases and 6 bases, there was a span of 8 bases. Looked up from germline, CDR1 is KGHSH and CDR2 is LQKENI. CDR3 sequence: CASSPEGANEQFF. The CDR3 DNA sequence: TGTGCCAGCTCACCAGAGGGTGCCAATGAGCAGTTCTTC. Full variable domain (remainder filled in from reference TRBV18 and TRBJ2-1): NAGVMQNPRHLVRRRGQEARLRCSPMKGHSHVYWYRQLPEEGLKFMVYLQKENIIDESGMPKERFSAEFPKEGPSILRIQQVVRGDSAAYFCASSPEGANEQFFGPGTRLTVL.

A note on this clonotype: A single base separates this from a much larger clone, so it may be a read error. The CDR3 DNA sequence: TGTGCCAGCAGCCCTAGAACGACAGGAATTGGGAATGAGCAGTACTTC. Translation: CASSPRTTGIGNEQYF. The chain has TRBV7-2 and TRBJ2-5; possible D gene TRBD1, 6 bases. This CDR3 spans 16 amino acids. Deletions cut 5 bases from V and 11 bases from J, with 27 bases between. Germline-derived CDR1 and CDR2 are SGHTA and FQGNSA.

The table lists this clonotype with many counts. The chain uses TRBV7-2 and TRBJ1-6; no definite D call. Germline values: CDR1 SGHTA, CDR2 FQGNSA. V lost 5 bases to trimming and J lost 9 bases, with 8 bases between them. CDR3 length equals 12 residues. The CDR3 bases are TGTGCCAGCAGCACTTGGGGTTCACCCCTCCACTTT. This encodes CASSTWGSPLHF.

Comment on this clonotype: With a much larger clone just one base away, this may be a read error. The gene calls are TRBV9 and TRBJ2-5, with 7 bases that match TRBD2. With V trimmed by 3 bases and J by 0 bases, 8 bases remained unmatched. This CDR3 region has 16 residues. Germline loops: CDR1 SGDLS, CDR2 YYNGEE. The CDR3 DNA follows: TGTGCCAGCAGCGCGGGCCAGCGGGGATACCAAGAGACCCAGTACTTC. Its protein is CASSAGQRGYQETQYF.

The table lists this clonotype with a few counts. The chain has TRBV6-6 and TRBJ1-3; D uncertain. The V end lost 4 bases, the J end lost 0 bases, and 10 bases lay between the germline ends. Germline values: CDR1 MNHNY, CDR2 SVGAGI (reference sequence). The CDR3 totals 15 residues. The CDR3 protein is CASSFVQNSGNTIYF. DNA for the CDR3: TGTGCCAGCAGTTTTGTCCAGAACTCTGGAAACACCATATATTTT.

This clonotype was detected once. A much larger clone sits a single nucleotide away, making a read error possible. V and J are TRBV12-3 or TRBV12-4 and TRBJ2-3; TRBD1 agrees at 7 bases. This CDR3 has 15 amino acids. CDR3 coding DNA: TGTGCCAGCAGTTTGACAGGGCTTAGCACAGATGCGCAGTATTTT. Translation gives CASSLTGLSTDAQYF.

This clonotype was seen just once. Given a much more abundant clone one base away, this may be a read error. The J gene is TRBJ2-5, the V gene TRBV25-1, with D possibly TRBD2 on 5 matching bases. Germline assignment: CDR1 MGHDK and CDR2 SYGVNS. CDR3 length equals 15 residues. The CDR3 loop reads CASGEYRGPQETQYF. The CDR3 DNA follows: TGTGCCAGCGGTGAATATCGGGGTCCCCAAGAGACCCAGTACTTC.

On this clonotype itself: A read error is possible here, since a much larger clone lies one base away. The chain employs TRBV28 and TRBJ1-2; tentative D call: TRBD1 (6 bases). There are 13 residues in the CDR3. Germline CDR1 is MDHEN and CDR2 is SYDVKM. The chain's CDR3 is CVSRLQGNYGYTF. CDR3 nucleotide sequence: TGTGTCAGCAGGTTACAGGGAAACTATGGCTACACCTTC.

This clonotype occurred a few times. This chain joins TRBV19 and TRBJ1-2, with D possibly being TRBD1 (6 bases). Germline-derived CDR1 and CDR2 are LNHDA and SQIVND (reference sequence). V shed 4 bases and J shed 6 bases, with 18 bases lying between them. The CDR3 has 15 residues. This chain's CDR3 is CASSRTGSHSDGYTF. For the CDR3, the DNA is TGTGCCAGTAGTAGAACAGGGAGTCACTCTGATGGCTACACCTTC.

The chain has TRBV5-5 and TRBJ1-5; D call uncertain. Germline V gives CDR1 SGHKS, CDR2 YYEKEE (reference sequence). There are 16 residues in the CDR3. Trimming left V 0 bases short and J 2 bases short, with 12 bases between. As DNA, the CDR3 is TGTGCCAGCAGCTTGGTTGGAGACGGCGGCAATCAGCCCCAGCATTTT. It translates to CASSLVGDGGNQPQHF.

This clonotype was counted a few times. The chain combines TRBV11-2 with TRBJ2-4, with TRBD1 identical over 10 bases. CDR3 length equals 18 residues. With V trimmed by 2 bases and J by 1 base, 8 bases remained unmatched. Germline CDR1 is SGHAT and CDR2 is FQNNGV. In DNA form, the CDR3 reads TGTGCCAGCAGCTTACCCAGTCGGGGACAGGGGGCCAAAAACATTCAGTACTTC. Translating it yields CASSLPSRGQGAKNIQYF. The complete variable domain, with remaining parts taken from reference TRBV11-2 and TRBJ2-4, reads EAGVAQSPRYKIIEKRQSVAFWCNPISGHATLYWYQQILGQGPKLLIQFQNNGVVDDSQLPKDRFSAERLKGVDSTLKIQPAKLEDSAVYLCASSLPSRGQGAKNIQYFGAGTRLSVL.

The rearrangement links TRBV4-3 to TRBJ1-1, with no clear D. Deletions cut 4 bases from V and 3 bases from J, with 24 bases between. CDR3 length: 18 amino acids. Germline CDR1 is LGHNA and CDR2 is YSLEER. CDR3 nucleotide sequence: TGCGCCAGCAGCCTCCGACCGGGCGGGATGTTGGTTGACACTGAAGCTTTCTTT. Amino acid sequence: CASSLRPGGMLVDTEAFF.

The sample holds many counts of this clonotype. The chain is built from TRBV6-5 and TRBJ1-6; D is possibly TRBD1 (5 bases). The germline V and J ends were trimmed by 0 bases and 0 bases, with 6 bases remaining between them. In germline, CDR1 is MNHEY, CDR2 SVGAGI. This CDR3 region has 16 residues. The CDR3 region has the DNA TGTGCCAGCAGTTACTCGGGGGTCTCCTATAATTCACCCCTCCACTTT. Translation: CASSYSGVSYNSPLHF.